The 20 T cell receptor beta chains given below trace back to one sample, sequenced in a study of CXCR3-negative and CXCR3-positive naive CD8 T cells. Study-wide points: Compared with CXCR3-negative naive cells, CXCR3-positive naive cells showed more hydrophobic TRB CDR3s.

No antigen has been identified for these receptors. Libraries were UMI-labeled 5' RACE TRB cDNA. TCRdb reprocessed the 5' RACE reads and reports one entry per CDR3 protein, with no DNA. The sample totals more than 75,000 distinct CDR3 sequences. Material for sequencing was naive CXCR3+ CD8+ T cells from blood. Subset defined: CD45RO-CCR7+CD27+CD95- naive CD8+ T cells expressing CXCR3 (TNR3+). The receptors shown here come from a human donor in good health. Some clones in this sample may be carry-over from other donors' samples.

The chain is built from TRBV6-5 and TRBJ2-2. The length of the CDR3 is 15 residues. Germline V gene data show CDR1 as MNHEY and CDR2 as SVGAGI. The CDR3 spells CASSLDGSNTGELFF.

The V and J genes are TRBV7-6 and TRBJ2-2. This CDR3 region has 12 residues. In germline, CDR1 is SGHVS, CDR2 FNYEAQ. CDR3: CASSFDVGELFF.

The CDR3 protein is CASSLSLTYRDRVHGYTF. The chain recombines TRBV27 with TRBJ1-2; TCRdb names TRBD1, which stays unverified in the absence of DNA. Germline-derived CDR1 and CDR2 are MNHEY and SMNVEV (reference sequence). The CDR3 has 18 amino acids.

The rearrangement joins TRBV7-2 to TRBJ2-2; TCRdb lists TRBD1, though no DNA is available to test this call. The germline V gene encodes CDR1 SGHTA and CDR2 FQGNSA. The CDR3 consists of 13 residues. The CDR3 spells CASSHPFAGELFF.

The chain couples TRBV28 to TRBJ2-1; the TRBD1 assignment by TCRdb is unverifiable without DNA. This CDR3 is built from 12 residues. Germline V gene lookup returns CDR1 MDHEN and CDR2 SYDVKM. CDR3 region: CASRPGYNEQFF.

The V call is TRBV29-1, the J call TRBJ2-1; TCRdb lists TRBD2, though no DNA is available to test this call. The CDR3 has 13 residues. Germline V gene lookup returns CDR1 SQVTM and CDR2 ANQGSEA. CDR3 loop: CSSRGGGYNEQFF.

This chain connects TRBV9 to TRBJ1-2; the D call from TCRdb, TRBD1, cannot be confirmed without DNA. CDR1 is SGDLS, CDR2 YYNGEE, per germline. CDR3 length equals 15 residues. CDR3 sequence: CASSVGVQGTYGYTF.

V gene TRBV7-6 combines with J gene TRBJ2-7. The CDR3 has 11 amino acids. Germline V lookup: CDR1 SGHVS, CDR2 FNYEAQ. The CDR3 region is CASSAGLEQYF.

V usage is TRBV13 and J usage is TRBJ2-7. The germline V gene encodes CDR1 PRHDT and CDR2 FYEKMQ (reference sequence). The CDR3 covers 13 residues. This chain's CDR3 is CASSSTTSYEQYF.

The chain uses TRBV29-1 and TRBJ2-3. Germline lookup yields CDR1 SQVTM and CDR2 ANQGSEA. The CDR3 is made up of 11 amino acids. The CDR3 sequence is CSVEEKDTQYF.

V and J are TRBV21-1 and TRBJ2-1; TCRdb reports TRBD1, a call that lacks DNA to check it against. TRBV21-1 is flagged as a pseudogene. The CDR3 is made up of 18 amino acids. The CDR3 sequence is CASSSPGTGPGANNEQFF.

This chain joins TRBV11-3 and TRBJ2-1; with no DNA, the TCRdb D assignment of TRBD1 cannot be verified. Germline V CDR1 and CDR2: SGHNT, YENEEA. This CDR3 spans 14 amino acids. The CDR3 loop is CASSQPTQGPEQFF.

This rearrangement joins TRBV24-1 to TRBJ2-3; TCRdb returns TRBD1, unconfirmable since there is no DNA. The germline gives CDR1 KGHDR, CDR2 SFDVKD. This CDR3 contains 13 residues. CDR3 residues: CATSITGGDTQYF.

The chain carries TRBV2 and TRBJ2-1; as DNA is missing, the TRBD1 call by TCRdb cannot be tested. There are 13 residues in the CDR3. CDR1 and CDR2 (germline): SNHLY, FYNNEI. The CDR3 protein is CASSPRVGYEQFF.

V gene TRBV29-1 combines with J gene TRBJ2-2. The CDR3 spans 13 residues. CDR1 and CDR2 from the germline V gene are SQVTM and ANQGSEA. CDR3 loop: CSARPANTGELFF.

The chain recombines TRBV6-5 with TRBJ2-2. This CDR3 is 14 amino acids long. Germline V gene lookup returns CDR1 MNHEY and CDR2 SVGAGI. Here the CDR3 reads CASSYSSAGGELFF.

The chain has TRBV4-2 and TRBJ2-1; there is no DNA to check the TCRdb D call of TRBD1. The CDR3 is 14 amino acids. CDR1 and CDR2 from the germline V gene are LGHNA and YNFKEQ. CDR3 sequence reads: CASSPREGANEQFF.

The V and J genes are TRBV28 and TRBJ2-2; TCRdb designates TRBD1, a call that cannot be tested without DNA. CDR1 MDHEN and CDR2 SYDVKM come from the germline V gene. The CDR3 runs to 15 residues. Here the CDR3 reads CASSPGPRDTGELFF.

The chain recombines TRBV28 with TRBJ2-7; lacking DNA, the TRBD1 call made by TCRdb goes unchecked. Germline V CDR1 and CDR2: MDHEN, SYDVKM. This CDR3 comprises 14 residues. CDR3 amino acids: CASSLSAGVREQYF.

The gene calls are TRBV6-6 and TRBJ2-3; without DNA, the TCRdb call of TRBD2 cannot be checked. The CDR3 contains 16 residues. Germline CDR1 and CDR2: MNHNY and SVGAGI (reference sequence). The CDR3 protein is CASSRPERRGTDTQYF.